These 22 T cell receptor beta chains were sequenced from one sample in a study of blood T cell repertoires in COVID-19. TCRdb keeps only in-frame clones here, not all; method: immunoSEQ multiplex PCR. The sample carries about 360,000 clones, about 86% recorded once. The sequencing sample was made of peripheral blood. These receptors were collected from a young man with active or convalescent COVID-19.

The chain links TRBV11-2 to TRBJ2-7, with 11 bases that match TRBD1. CDR1 is SGHAT, CDR2 FQNNGV, per germline. The CDR3 is 14 amino acids. Trimming cost V 5 bases and J 3 bases; bases outside gene matches: 3. DNA for the CDR3: TGTGCCAGCAGCCCCGGGACAGGGGGCTACGAGCAGTACTTC. Translating gives CASSPGTGGYEQYF.

In this sample, this clone turned up a few times. The chain employs TRBV5-4 and TRBJ1-1; 9 bases are shared with TRBD1. The CDR3 extends over 15 amino acids. Germline-derived CDR1 and CDR2 are SGHNT and YYREEE (reference sequence). After removal of 0 bases from V and 3 bases from J, the junction contained 3 bases not matched to a gene. CDR3 DNA: TGTGCCAGCAGCTTGGACAGGGGGCGGGACACTGAAGCTTTCTTT. Encoded protein: CASSLDRGRDTEAFF.

The chain recombines TRBV4-2 with TRBJ2-1, with 10 bases fitting TRBD2. The CDR3 loop spans 19 amino acids. V lost 0 bases, J lost 8 bases, and 16 bases stayed unmatched. Per the germline V gene, CDR1 is LGHNA and CDR2 is YNFKEQ. CDR3 in amino acids: CASSQDLSSGRANLDEQFF. The CDR3 region has the DNA TGTGCCAGCAGCCAAGACCTGTCGAGCGGGAGGGCTAATTTGGATGAGCAGTTCTTC.

This clone was observed a handful of times. The chain recombines TRBV3-1 (or the pseudogene TRBV3-2) with TRBJ2-2, with D tentatively TRBD1 (6 bases). Looked up from germline, CDR1 is LGHDT and CDR2 is YNNKEL (reference sequence). Trimming pared 11 bases from V and 6 bases from J, leaving 16 bases between. The CDR3 loop spans 13 amino acids. The CDR3 nucleotides are TGTGCCGCGACTCCCACAGGGTCCGGGGAGCTGTTTTTT. It codes for CAATPTGSGELFF.

This clone was detected only a few times. The gene calls are TRBV12-3 or TRBV12-4 and TRBJ2-5, with 7 bases lining up with TRBD2. Trimming at V came to 8 bases and at J to 9 bases, leaving 9 bases not matched to a gene. The CDR3 loop spans 12 amino acids. The chain's CDR3 is CASRRGAGAQYF. The CDR3 coding sequence is TGTGCCAGCCGGAGAGGGGCGGGGGCCCAGTACTTC.

V usage is TRBV19 and J usage is TRBJ2-3; 11 bases line up with TRBD2. The germline gives CDR1 LNHDA, CDR2 SQIVND (reference sequence). This CDR3 has 17 residues. Unmatched junction bases numbered 11, after V lost 7 bases and J lost 2 bases. CDR3 bases: TGTGCCAGTATAGCGGGGGGGCACCCCGCCGACACAGATACGCAGTATTTT. Amino acid sequence: CASIAGGHPADTDTQYF.

The V call is TRBV6-1, the J call TRBJ2-1, with 11 positions matching TRBD2. The germline V gene encodes CDR1 MNHNS and CDR2 SASEGT. Trimming took 2 bases from V and 9 from J; bases not matched to a gene: 6. This CDR3 contains 15 residues. The CDR3 region is CASSESSGGLSEQFF. CDR3 in DNA: TGTGCCAGCAGTGAATCTAGCGGGGGGCTAAGTGAGCAGTTCTTC.

This sequence joins TRBV5-8 and TRBJ1-2; perhaps TRBD1 as D (5 bases). CDR3 length: 16 residues. V dropped 1 base and J dropped 0 bases, with 13 bases sitting between them. Germline lookup yields CDR1 SGHTS and CDR2 YDEGEE. This chain's CDR3 is CASSLFGGIANYGYTF. The CDR3 DNA reads as TGTGCCAGCAGCTTGTTCGGGGGAATAGCTAACTATGGCTACACCTTC.

The chain combines TRBV27 with TRBJ2-7, with D perhaps TRBD1 (6 bases). Trimming shortened V by 5 bases and J by 3 bases, and 17 bases separated the two germline ends. Germline assignment: CDR1 MNHEY and CDR2 SMNVEV (reference sequence). This CDR3 is built from 15 residues. CDR3 amino acids: CASSTSGHGFYEQYF. Here the CDR3 DNA reads TGTGCCAGCAGTACCTCGGGACATGGTTTCTACGAGCAGTACTTC.

The DNA of the CDR3 is TGTGCCGCAGGGATGGGGGGTCAAGAGACCCAGTACTTC. It translates to CAAGMGGQETQYF. This sequence joins TRBV27 and TRBJ2-5; possible D gene TRBD2, 6 bases. Trimming left V 11 bases short and J 2 bases short, with 15 bases between. Germline loops: CDR1 MNHEY, CDR2 SMNVEV (reference sequence). The CDR3 extends over 13 amino acids.

In this sample, this clone turned up a few times. V gene TRBV11-3 combines with J gene TRBJ2-3; 7 bases fit TRBD1. The V gene end was trimmed by 5 bases and the J gene end by 5 bases; junction bases not matched to a gene: 10. This CDR3 comprises 15 residues. CDR1 is SGHNT and CDR2 is YENEEA in the germline V gene. The DNA for the CDR3 is TGTGCCAGCAGCATCCCCCGGACAGGCGGAGATACGCAGTATTTT. This sequence encodes CASSIPRTGGDTQYF.

The V gene is TRBV15, the J gene TRBJ1-2; a weak D match, TRBD1 (5 bases). The CDR3 contains 15 residues. Germline V gene data show CDR1 as LNHNV and CDR2 as YYDKDF (reference sequence). Deletions cut 0 bases from V and 8 bases from J, with 16 bases between. The CDR3 here is CATSRDQGREGGYTF. For the CDR3, the DNA is TGTGCCACCAGCAGAGATCAAGGCAGGGAGGGGGGCTACACCTTC.

In its sample, this clone was seen once. V usage is TRBV16 and J usage is TRBJ1-5; 8 nucleotides align to TRBD1. V gave up 3 bases and J gave up 3 bases; unmatched junction bases: 10. Germline V gene data show CDR1 as KGHSY and CDR2 as FQNENV. This CDR3 region has 17 residues. The CDR3 nucleotides are TGTGCCAGCAGCCATAAGGACAGGGAGGAGGACAATCAGCCCCAGCATTTT. Translated: CASSHKDREEDNQPQHF.

The chain uses TRBV6-6 and TRBJ1-1; a possible D gene is TRBD1 (6 bases). Per the germline V gene, CDR1 is MNHNY and CDR2 is SVGAGI (reference sequence). The CDR3 contains 15 residues. With 6 bases removed from V and 0 bases from J, the gap between germline ends came to 14 bases. CDR3 loop: CASSPYREMNTEAFF. The CDR3 DNA is TGTGCCAGCAGCCCATACAGGGAGATGAACACTGAAGCTTTCTTT.

The V gene is TRBV29-1, the J gene TRBJ1-3; 7 bases line up with TRBD1. The germline V gene has CDR1 SQVTM and CDR2 ANQGSEA. The CDR3 runs to 15 residues. The V gene end was trimmed by 4 bases and the J gene end by 1 base; junction bases not matched to a gene: 7. CDR3 DNA: TGCAGCGTTGGGCCCCAGGGGGGATCTGGAAACACCATATATTTT. It encodes CSVGPQGGSGNTIYF.

V and J are TRBV3-1 (or the pseudogene TRBV3-2) and TRBJ2-2; no clear D. The CDR3 is made up of 15 amino acids. V lost 4 bases and J 2 bases, leaving 11 bases between the germline ends. Germline V gene sequence: CDR1 LGHDT, CDR2 YNNKEL (reference sequence). CDR3 coding DNA: TGTGCCAGCAGCCCTCCAGCGACCAACACCGGGGAGCTGTTTTTT. This sequence encodes CASSPPATNTGELFF.

Regarding this clone: Additional DNA sequences in this sample encode the identical CDR3. The chain links TRBV14 to TRBJ2-1, with TRBD2 matching over 12 bases. The CDR3 is 15 amino acids. V was clipped by 4 bases and J by 4 bases; unmatched bases: 2. CDR1 is SGHDN and CDR2 is FVKESK in the germline V gene. This chain's CDR3 is CASSPLAGGYNEQFF. CDR3 nucleotides: TGTGCCAGCAGCCCACTAGCGGGGGGATACAATGAGCAGTTCTTC.

The chain's CDR3 is CASSFASGAQETQYF. The CDR3 DNA reads as TGTGCCAGCAGCTTCGCTAGCGGGGCCCAAGAGACCCAGTACTTC. The chain uses TRBV7-9 and TRBJ2-5, with TRBD2 matching 9 bases. CDR1 is SEHNR, CDR2 FQNEAQ, per germline (reference sequence). This CDR3 has 15 amino acids. Losses at the gene ends were 3 bases for V and 1 base for J; bases not matched to a gene: 3.

V is TRBV5-4 and J is TRBJ1-3; D possibly corresponds to TRBD1 (5 bases). V lost 1 base and J lost 4, with 6 bases in between. Germline V gene sequence: CDR1 SGHNT, CDR2 YYREEE (reference sequence). The CDR3 is 13 residues long. The CDR3 reads CASSLPGGNTIYF. The CDR3 coding sequence is TGTGCCAGCAGCTTGCCAGGGGGAAACACCATATATTTT. The full variable domain, rest sourced from reference TRBV5-4 and TRBJ1-3, is ETGVTQSPTHLIKTRGQQVTLRCSSQSGHNTVSWYQQALGQGPQFIFQYYREEENGRGNFPPRFSGLQFPNYSSELNVNALELDDSALYLCASSLPGGNTIYFGEGSWLTVV.

The count of this clone is one. The chain combines TRBV7-2 with TRBJ2-3, with 11 bases fitting TRBD2. There are 17 residues in the CDR3. In germline, CDR1 is SGHTA, CDR2 FQGNSA. V lost 4 bases and J lost 6; bases outside the gene matches: 12. The CDR3 region is CASSSPTTSGSLDTQYF. The CDR3 DNA reads as TGTGCCAGCAGCTCCCCAACCACTAGCGGGAGTTTGGATACGCAGTATTTT.

The gene calls are TRBV24-1 and TRBJ1-3; D not certain. CDR1 and CDR2 from the germline V gene are KGHDR and SFDVKD. The CDR3 runs 13 residues. The V end lost 9 bases, the J end lost 2 bases, and 10 bases lay between the germline ends. The CDR3 region is CATASPTGNTIYF. CDR3 sequence (DNA): TGTGCCACCGCGTCACCGACTGGAAACACCATATATTTT.

The chain combines TRBV11-2 with TRBJ2-6; D unresolved. CDR1 SGHAT and CDR2 FQNNGV come from the germline V gene. V shed 1 base and J shed 4 bases, with 5 bases lying between them. The CDR3 runs 14 residues. CDR3 sequence reads: CASSLVAGANVLTF. The DNA of the CDR3 is TGTGCCAGCAGCTTAGTTGCGGGGGCCAACGTCCTGACTTTC.